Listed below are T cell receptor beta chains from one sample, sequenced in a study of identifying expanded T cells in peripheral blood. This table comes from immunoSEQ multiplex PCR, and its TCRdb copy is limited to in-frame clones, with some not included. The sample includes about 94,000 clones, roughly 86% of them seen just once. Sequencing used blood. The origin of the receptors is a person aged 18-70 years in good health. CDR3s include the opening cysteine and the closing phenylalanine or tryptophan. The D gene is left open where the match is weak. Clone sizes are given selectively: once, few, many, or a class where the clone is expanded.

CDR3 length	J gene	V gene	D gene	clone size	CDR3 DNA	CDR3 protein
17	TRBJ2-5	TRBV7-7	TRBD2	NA	TGTGCCAGCAGCTTAGCGGCCCTAGCGGGGGGGCAAGAGACCCAGTACTTC	CASSLAALAGGQETQYF
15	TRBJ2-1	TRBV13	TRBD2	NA	TGTGCCAGCAGCATGGGACTAGCGGGAGATTATGAGCAGTTCTTC	CASSMGLAGDYEQFF
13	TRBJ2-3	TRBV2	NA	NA	TGTGCCAGCAGTGAAGCAAGGATAGATACGCAGTATTTT	CASSEARIDTQYF
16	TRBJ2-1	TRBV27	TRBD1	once	TGTGCCAGCAGTGGTCGGGACAGGAGCTCCTACAATGAGCAGTTCTTC	CASSGRDRSSYNEQFF
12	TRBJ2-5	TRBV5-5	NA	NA	TGTGCCAGCAGCTTGGGGGGGAAGACCCAGTACTTC	CASSLGGKTQYF
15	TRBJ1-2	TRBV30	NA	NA	TGTGCCTGGAGTGACCCCCGGGGGGGGTTCGAGGGCTACACCTTC	CAWSDPRGGFEGYTF
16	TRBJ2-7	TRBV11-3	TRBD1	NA	TGTGCCAGCAGCCAAGGCGGGGCACAGGGGGCCTACGAGCAGTACTTC	CASSQGGAQGAYEQYF
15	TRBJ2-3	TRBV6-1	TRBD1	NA	TGTGCCAGCAGTGAAAGGACAGGGGAAGGGGATACGCAGTATTTT	CASSERTGEGDTQYF
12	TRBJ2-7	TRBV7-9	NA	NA	TGTGCCAGCAGCTTCGGCTCCTACGAGCAGTACTTC	CASSFGSYEQYF
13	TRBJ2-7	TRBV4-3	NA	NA	TGCGCCAGCAGCCAAGTACCCTCCTCCGAGCAGTACTTC	CASSQVPSSEQYF
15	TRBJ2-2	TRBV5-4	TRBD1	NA	TGTGCCAGCAGCCCGGCAGGGGGGAACACCGGGGAGCTGTTTTTT	CASSPAGGNTGELFF
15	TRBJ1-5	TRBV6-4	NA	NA	TGTGCCAGACCAGGGGCCAACCGACCAAATCAGCCCCAGCATTTT	CARPGANRPNQPQHF
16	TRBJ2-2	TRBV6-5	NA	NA	TGTGCCAGCAGTTACTGGGGCGGGTCGAACACCGGGGAGCTGTTTTTT	CASSYWGGSNTGELFF
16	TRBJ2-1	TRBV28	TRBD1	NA	TGTGCCAGCAGTTCGGGGCAGGGACAGCCCTACAATGAGCAGTTCTTC	CASSSGQGQPYNEQFF
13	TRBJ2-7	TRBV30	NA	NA	TGTGCCTGGACCAAGGGGGGCGGGAACGAGCAGTACTTC	CAWTKGGGNEQYF
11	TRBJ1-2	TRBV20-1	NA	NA	TGCAGTGCCCGGGGACGGGATGGCTACACCTTC	CSARGRDGYTF
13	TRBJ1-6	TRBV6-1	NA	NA	TGTGCCAGCCGGACGGACCTCAATTCACCCCTCCACTTT	CASRTDLNSPLHF
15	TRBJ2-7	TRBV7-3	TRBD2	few	TGTGCCAGCAGCCCCCAGCCGGGACTAGCTGGAGAGCAGTACTTC	CASSPQPGLAGEQYF
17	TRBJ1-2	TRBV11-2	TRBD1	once	TGTGCCAGCAGCCCCCCCCTCGGGACAGGGATTAACTATGGCTACACCTTC	CASSPPLGTGINYGYTF
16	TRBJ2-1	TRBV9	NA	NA	TGTGCCAGCAGCGTAGGGGTAGCGGCCTCCTACAATGAGCAGTTCTTC	CASSVGVAASYNEQFF
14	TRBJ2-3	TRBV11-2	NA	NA	TGTGCCAGCAGCCCCCGCTGGGGGCCAGATACGCAGTATTTT	CASSPRWGPDTQYF
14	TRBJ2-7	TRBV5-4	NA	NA	TGTGCCAGCAGCTTGATGGACGGGCCCTACGAGCAGTACTTC	CASSLMDGPYEQYF
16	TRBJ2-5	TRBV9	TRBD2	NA	TGTGCCAGCAGCCCTCAGACTAGCGGGGGGTTAGAGACCCAGTACTTC	CASSPQTSGGLETQYF
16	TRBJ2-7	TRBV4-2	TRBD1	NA	TGTGCCAGCAGCCAACAGGGTGACAGGGTAGGCTACGAGCAGTACTTC	CASSQQGDRVGYEQYF
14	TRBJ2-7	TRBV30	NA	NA	TGTGCCTGGATCCACAGCGGCACCTCCTACGAGCAGTACTTC	CAWIHSGTSYEQYF
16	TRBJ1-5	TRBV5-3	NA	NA	TGTGCCAGAAGCGCACCCGGGGAAGGGGGCAATCAGCCCCAGCATTTT	CARSAPGEGGNQPQHF
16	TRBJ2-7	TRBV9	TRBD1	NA	TGTGCCAGCAGCGGCCCCTCCGGGACAGGGAACTACGAGCAGTACTTC	CASSGPSGTGNYEQYF